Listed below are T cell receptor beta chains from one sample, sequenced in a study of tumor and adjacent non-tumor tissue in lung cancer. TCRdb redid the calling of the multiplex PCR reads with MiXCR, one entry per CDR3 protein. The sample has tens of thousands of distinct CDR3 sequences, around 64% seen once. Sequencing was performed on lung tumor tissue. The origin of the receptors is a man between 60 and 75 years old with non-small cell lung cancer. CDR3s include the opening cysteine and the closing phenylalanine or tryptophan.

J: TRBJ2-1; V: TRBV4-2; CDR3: CASGRGVNEWFF
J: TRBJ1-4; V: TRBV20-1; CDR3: CSARRGEKLFF
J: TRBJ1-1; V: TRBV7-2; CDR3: CASSLEGNTEAFF
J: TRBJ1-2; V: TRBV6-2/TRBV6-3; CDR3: CASSHKDSLVVYGYTF
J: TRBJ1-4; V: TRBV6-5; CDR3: CASSSGYLTMNEKLFF
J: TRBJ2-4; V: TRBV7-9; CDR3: CARSLERVGIQYF
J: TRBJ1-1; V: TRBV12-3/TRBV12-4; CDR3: CASGSGWDQAFF
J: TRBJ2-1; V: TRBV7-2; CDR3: CANSPRSSGYNEQFF
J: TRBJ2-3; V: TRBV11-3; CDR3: CVSNSDCGTQYF
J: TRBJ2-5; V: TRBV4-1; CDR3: CDSSQGGSRENQYF
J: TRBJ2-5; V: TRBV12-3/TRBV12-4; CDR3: CVSSLYQAAKTQYF
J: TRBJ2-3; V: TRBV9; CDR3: CASSVASASTDTQYF
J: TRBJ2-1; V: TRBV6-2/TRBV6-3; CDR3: CASSRLAGDSYNVQFF
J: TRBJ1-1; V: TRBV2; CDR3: CASSKTQNTEAFF
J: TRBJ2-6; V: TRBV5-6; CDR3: CASSLDGQWTPGASVLTF
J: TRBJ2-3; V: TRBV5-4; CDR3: CASSLPESTYTQYF
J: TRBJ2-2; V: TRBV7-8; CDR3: CASSVVQGAQTGELFF